The rows below give T cell receptor beta chains drawn from one sample of a study of blood T cell repertoires in COVID-19. The assay was immunoSEQ multiplex PCR, and TCRdb's table has in-frame clones only and misses some. The sample comprises 95,000 to 110,000 clones, 89% of which are singletons, and 4.9% rests with the top ten. Sequencing was carried out using peripheral blood. The source is a man between 40 and 49 years old with active or convalescent COVID-19. CDR3s include the opening cysteine and the closing phenylalanine or tryptophan. The D gene is left open where the match is weak. Clone size is given for some rows only: seen once, a few or many times, or a class if the clone is expanded.

>TRBV3-1/TRBV3-2|.|TRBJ1-2|few
CASSQGAGERTGYTF
TGTGCCAGCAGCCAAGGAGCAGGGGAGCGTACTGGCTACACCTTC
>TRBV5-6|TRBD1|TRBJ2-1|.
CASSLRQGFNEQFF
TGTGCCAGCAGCTTGAGACAGGGCTTCAATGAGCAGTTCTTC
>TRBV6-5|TRBD2|TRBJ2-7|.
CASSPGLVPFYEQYF
TGTGCCAGCAGTCCTGGACTAGTACCGTTTTACGAGCAGTACTTC
>TRBV3-1/TRBV3-2|.|TRBJ1-2|.
CASSPTRTDLYGYTF
TGTGCCAGCAGCCCAACTAGGACAGACCTCTATGGCTACACCTTC
>TRBV5-4|TRBD1|TRBJ2-4|.
CASSPDRDRVVKAKNIQYF
TGTGCCAGCAGCCCTGACCGGGACAGGGTCGTAAAGGCCAAAAACATTCAGTACTTC
>TRBV10-1|TRBD2|TRBJ2-1|.
CARPRDYLHEQFF
TGCGCCAGGCCCCGGGACTACCTACATGAGCAGTTCTTC
>TRBV19|TRBD1|TRBJ2-7|.
CASSIGTGGSYEQYF
TGTGCCAGTAGTATTGGGACAGGGGGCTCCTACGAGCAGTACTTC
>TRBV18|TRBD1|TRBJ2-1|.
CASSPLGQGSNEQFF
TGTGCCAGCTCACCTTTGGGACAGGGTTCGAATGAGCAGTTCTTC
>TRBV20-1|.|TRBJ1-4|.
CSARPGEKLFF
TGCAGTGCTAGGCCGGGTGAAAAACTGTTTTTT
>TRBV18|.|TRBJ2-5|.
CASSPPMVEQTQYF
TGTGCCAGCTCACCCCCTATGGTCGAACAGACCCAGTACTTC
>TRBV6-5|.|TRBJ2-7|.
CATLNRGLSYEQYF
TGTGCCACCCTAAACCGCGGGTTATCCTACGAGCAGTACTTC
>TRBV2|TRBD1|TRBJ2-1|.
CASRETGVGQFF
TGTGCCAGCAGGGAGACAGGGGTGGGGCAGTTCTTC
>TRBV4-3|TRBD1|TRBJ2-7|.
CASSQDIGTATYEQYF
TGCGCCAGCAGCCAAGATATCGGGACAGCTACCTACGAGCAGTACTTC
>TRBV6-2/TRBV6-3|.|TRBJ2-1|few
CASSSPVRLNEQFF
TGTGCCAGCAGTTCCCCCGTGAGACTCAATGAGCAGTTCTTC
>TRBV28|.|TRBJ2-5|few
CASLGLGMRETQYF
TGTGCCAGCTTGGGACTTGGTATGAGGGAGACCCAGTACTTC
>TRBV6-1|.|TRBJ2-7|.
CASSEERVGSYEQYF
TGTGCCAGCAGTGAAGAGAGGGTCGGATCCTACGAGCAGTACTTC